This T cell receptor (beta chain) was documented in a study of glioma-infiltrating T cells after dendritic cell vaccination. Study-wide context: Autologous tumor lysate-pulsed dendritic cell vaccination was given between the early 2000s and the early 2010s. Three intradermal dendritic cell vaccine injections were given every two weeks.

PBMC sampling occurred before vaccination, two weeks after the third dose, and at progression. The immunoSEQ assay amplified TCRB CDR3 from up to 2 ug DNA. Here immunoSEQ multiplex PCR was the method, and the copy in TCRdb shows in-frame clones only, minus some. The data hold more than 95,000 clones, with approximately 80% observed a single time. V was cut by 0 bases and J by 1 base, with 12 bases left in between. This CDR3 spans 16 amino acids. The germline V gene has CDR1 KGHSH and CDR2 LQKENI. This chain links TRBV18 with TRBJ1-1; a possible D gene is TRBD1 (6 bases). The origin of this receptor is a human donor with glioblastoma. Sequenced here: blood, sampled before dendritic cell vaccination. The CDR3 region is CASSPPGQGSNTEAFF. DNA of the CDR3: TGTGCCAGCTCACCACCTGGCCAGGGGTCGAACACTGAAGCTTTCTTT.